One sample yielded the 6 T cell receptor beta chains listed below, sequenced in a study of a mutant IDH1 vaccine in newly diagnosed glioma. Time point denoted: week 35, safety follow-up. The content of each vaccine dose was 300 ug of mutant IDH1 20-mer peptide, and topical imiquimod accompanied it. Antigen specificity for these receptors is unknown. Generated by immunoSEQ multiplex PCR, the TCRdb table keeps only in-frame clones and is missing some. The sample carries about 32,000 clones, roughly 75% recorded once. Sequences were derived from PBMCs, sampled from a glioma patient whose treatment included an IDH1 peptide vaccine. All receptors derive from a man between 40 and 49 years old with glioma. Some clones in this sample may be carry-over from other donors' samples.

The CDR3 region is CASSRTGNSYEQYF. Here the CDR3 DNA reads TGTGCCAGCAGTCGCACAGGGAATTCCTACGAGCAGTACTTC. The chain employs TRBV27 and TRBJ2-7; maybe TRBD1 (6 bases). With 5 bases removed from V and 1 base from J, the gap between germline ends came to 12 bases. CDR1 is MNHEY and CDR2 is SMNVEV in the germline V gene (reference sequence). This CDR3 has 14 amino acids.

CDR3 in DNA: TGTGCCAGCAGCTTCGTCGACACTGGGGAAGAGACCCAGTACTTC. Translated: CASSFVDTGEETQYF. The J gene is TRBJ2-5, the V gene TRBV7-2; D remains ambiguous. Trimming stripped 3 bases from V and 3 bases from J, with 14 bases between. The CDR3 loop spans 15 amino acids. The germline CDR1 and CDR2 sequences are SGHTA and FQGNSA.

As DNA, the CDR3 is TGTGCCAGCAGCTTGGTCCTCCAGGGAGAAAACGAGCAGTACTTC. This gives the protein CASSLVLQGENEQYF. The V call is TRBV5-5, the J call TRBJ2-7; the D call may be TRBD1 or TRBD2 (5 bases each). The CDR3 contains 15 residues. V lost 0 bases and J lost 5, with 15 bases in between. Germline values: CDR1 SGHKS, CDR2 YYEKEE (reference sequence). Full variable domain (rest looked up from reference TRBV5-5 and TRBJ2-7): DAGVTQSPTHLIKTRGQQVTLRCSPISGHKSVSWYQQVLGQGPQFIFQYYEKEERGRGNFPDRFSARQFPNYSSELNVNALLLGDSALYLCASSLVLQGENEQYFGPGTRLTVT.

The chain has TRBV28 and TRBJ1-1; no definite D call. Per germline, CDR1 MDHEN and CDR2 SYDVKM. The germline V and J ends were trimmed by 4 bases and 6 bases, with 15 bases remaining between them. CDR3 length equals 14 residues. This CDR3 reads CASSSPSSGAEAFF. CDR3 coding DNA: TGTGCCAGCAGTTCCCCCTCTTCGGGCGCTGAAGCTTTCTTT.

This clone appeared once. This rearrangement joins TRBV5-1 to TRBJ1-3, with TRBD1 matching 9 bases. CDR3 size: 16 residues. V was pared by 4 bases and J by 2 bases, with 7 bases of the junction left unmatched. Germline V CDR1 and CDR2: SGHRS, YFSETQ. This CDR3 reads CASSPGQGGTGNTIYF. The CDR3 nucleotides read TGCGCCAGCAGCCCGGGACAGGGCGGAACTGGAAACACCATATATTTT.

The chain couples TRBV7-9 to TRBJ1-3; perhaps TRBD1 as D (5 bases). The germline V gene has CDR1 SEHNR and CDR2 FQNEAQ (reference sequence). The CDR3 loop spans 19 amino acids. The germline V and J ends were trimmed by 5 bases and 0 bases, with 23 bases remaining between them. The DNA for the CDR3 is TGTGCCAGCAGCGATCGTGGTGGGGCAGGGCACCTCTCTGGAAACACCATATATTTT. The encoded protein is CASSDRGGAGHLSGNTIYF.